This T cell receptor beta chain was observed in a study of beta chain features in type 1 diabetes. Overall study results and limits: PCR, the amplification step, might favor shorter templates, equally in patients and controls. The study left unresolved whether HLA type influences TCRB rearrangement.

The whole isolated RNA underwent reverse transcription, so sequencing captured expressed TCRB transcripts. Some clones are missing from TCRdb's copy, which holds only in-frame ones; the method was immunoSEQ multiplex PCR. The sample includes about 930,000 clones, roughly a sixth of them seen just once. Trimming took off 8 bases at V and 2 bases at J, with 15 bases between the two ends. Germline V gives CDR1 SNHLY, CDR2 FYNNEI. This CDR3 has 15 residues. This clone came up a few times. Its matching antigen is unknown. Other DNA sequences within the sample encode an identical CDR3. Purities in excess of 98% were seen in all sorted populations.

Sequenced input: naive CD4+ T cells from blood. The receptor comes from a young woman in good health. The chain couples TRBV2 to TRBJ2-2; D is undetermined. The CDR3 sequence is CASRSGLPNTGELFF. The CDR3 DNA sequence: TGTGCCAGCCGGTCTGGGCTGCCAAACACCGGGGAGCTGTTTTTT.